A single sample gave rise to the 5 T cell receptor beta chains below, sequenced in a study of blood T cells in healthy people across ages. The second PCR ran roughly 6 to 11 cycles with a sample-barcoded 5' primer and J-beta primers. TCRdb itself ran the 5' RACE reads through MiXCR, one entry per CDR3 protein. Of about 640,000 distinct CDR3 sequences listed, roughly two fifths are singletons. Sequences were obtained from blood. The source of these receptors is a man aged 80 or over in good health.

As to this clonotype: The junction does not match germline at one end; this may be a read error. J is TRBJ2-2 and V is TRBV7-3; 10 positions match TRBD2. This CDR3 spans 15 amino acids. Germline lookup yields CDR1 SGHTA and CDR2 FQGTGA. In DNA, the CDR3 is TGTGCCAGCGGCTTAGGTCCTAGCGGGAGCGGGGAGCTGTTTTTT. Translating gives CASGLGPSGSGELFF.

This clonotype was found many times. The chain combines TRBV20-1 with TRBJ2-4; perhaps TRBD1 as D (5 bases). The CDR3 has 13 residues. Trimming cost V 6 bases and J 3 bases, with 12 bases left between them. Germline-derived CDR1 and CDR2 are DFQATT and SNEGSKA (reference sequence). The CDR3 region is CSAADSIKNIQYF. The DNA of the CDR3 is TGCAGTGCCGCAGACAGCATCAAAAACATTCAGTACTTC.

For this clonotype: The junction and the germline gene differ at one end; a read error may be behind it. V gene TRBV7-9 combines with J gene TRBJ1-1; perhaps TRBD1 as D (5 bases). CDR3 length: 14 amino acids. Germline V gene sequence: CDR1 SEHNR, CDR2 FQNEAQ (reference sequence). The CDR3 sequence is CASSLGHSGTEAFF. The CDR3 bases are TGTGCCAGTAGCTTAGGACACTCCGGAACTGAAGCTTTCTTT.

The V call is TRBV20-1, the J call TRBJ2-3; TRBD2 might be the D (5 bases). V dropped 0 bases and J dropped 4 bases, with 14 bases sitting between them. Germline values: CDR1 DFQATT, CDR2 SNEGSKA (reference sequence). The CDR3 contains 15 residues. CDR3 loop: CSARDARENPDTQYF. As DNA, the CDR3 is TGCAGTGCTAGAGATGCGAGGGAGAACCCAGATACGCAGTATTTT.

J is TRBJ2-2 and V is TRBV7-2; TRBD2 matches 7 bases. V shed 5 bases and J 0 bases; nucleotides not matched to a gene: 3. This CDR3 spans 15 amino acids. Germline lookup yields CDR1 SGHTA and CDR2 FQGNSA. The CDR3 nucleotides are TGTGCCAGCAGCGCTAGCGGAGCGAACACCGGGGAGCTGTTTTTT. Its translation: CASSASGANTGELFF.